This T cell receptor beta chain originates from a study of blood T cell repertoires in COVID-19. On the study more broadly: Acute and convalescent COVID-19 specimens originated in the United States, Italy and Spain. Nucleic acid was either cDNA or gDNA, and it came from T cells, B-cell-depleted T cells, or PBMCs.

How the authors handled the data: Amplification of reference gene primers provided the estimated nucleated cell counts. This table comes from immunoSEQ multiplex PCR, and its TCRdb copy is limited to in-frame clones, with some not included. V and J calls and clone size follow that table, whereas D and trimming were derived from the DNA. The data show some 120,000 clones, 70% to 90% seen once. From germline, CDR1 is KGHDR and CDR2 SFDVKD. The V gene lost 5 bases and the J gene lost 0 bases, with 10 bases spanning the gap. CDR3 length equals 15 residues. This chain uses TRBV24-1 with TRBJ2-1; D is ambiguous. The TCR originated in an older woman with acute or convalescent COVID-19. The specimen was peripheral blood. The CDR3 is CATSGPISSYNEQFF. The CDR3 DNA sequence: TGTGCCACCAGTGGCCCGATTAGCTCCTACAATGAGCAGTTCTTC.